The 20 T cell receptor beta chains in this list originate from one sample, sequenced in a study of OX40 agonist ivuxolimab in advanced cancers. Sequenced by immunoSEQ multiplex PCR; TCRdb stores in-frame clones only, minus some. The repertoire consists of more than 50,000 clones, with roughly 86% occurring once and the leading ten covering 5.2%. This sample comprised CD4+ or CD8+ T cells sorted from blood, obtained in a trial of the OX40 agonist ivuxolimab. These receptor sequences come from an adult with an advanced solid tumor such as melanoma, head and neck, liver or kidney cancer.

The genes are TRBV7-2 and TRBJ1-5; D gene uncertain. Germline V gene lookup returns CDR1 SGHTA and CDR2 FQGNSA. Trimming cost V 4 bases and J 7 bases, with 11 bases left between them. This CDR3 has 13 amino acids. The CDR3 loop reads CASSSRIQQPQHF. The DNA of the CDR3 is TGTGCCAGCAGCTCCAGAATTCAACAGCCCCAGCATTTT.

This chain connects TRBV6-1 to TRBJ2-7; possible D gene TRBD2, 6 bases. The V end was cut by 7 bases, the J end by 6 bases, with 10 bases between. CDR3 length: 11 amino acids. In germline, CDR1 is MNHNS, CDR2 SASEGT. The chain's CDR3 is CASKAGPEQYF. The DNA for the CDR3 is TGTGCCAGCAAGGCGGGGCCCGAGCAGTACTTC.

J is TRBJ1-3 and V is TRBV7-9, with a tentative D call TRBD1 (5 bases). V was cut by 1 base and J by 3 bases, with 16 bases left in between. Germline lookup yields CDR1 SEHNR and CDR2 FQNEAQ (reference sequence). This CDR3 comprises 17 residues. The CDR3 DNA is TGTGCCAGCAGCTTAGGGACCGGCAGGGAGTATGGAAACACCATATATTTT. Translated, it gives CASSLGTGREYGNTIYF.

The rearrangement uses TRBV2 and TRBJ1-6; D is unclear. Per the germline V gene, CDR1 is SNHLY and CDR2 is FYNNEI. There are 15 residues in the CDR3. Trimming took 2 bases from V and 10 from J, leaving 15 bases between them. The CDR3 sequence: CASSEYVGSRSPLHF. As DNA, the CDR3 is TGTGCCAGCAGTGAATACGTGGGCAGTCGCTCACCCCTCCACTTT. The full variable domain, its missing parts supplied by reference TRBV2 and TRBJ1-6, is EPEVTQTPSHQVTQMGQEVILRCVPISNHLYFYWYRQILGQKVEFLVSFYNNEISEKSEIFDDQFSVERPDGSNFTLKIRSTKLEDSAMYFCASSEYVGSRSPLHFGNGTRLTVT.

J is TRBJ2-5 and V is TRBV9; 7 bases agree with TRBD1. Germline V lookup: CDR1 SGDLS, CDR2 YYNGEE. The V gene end was trimmed by 0 bases and the J gene end by 2 bases; junction bases not matched to a gene: 1. This CDR3 is 14 amino acids long. CDR3 DNA: TGTGCCAGCAGCGTAGGGGGACAGCAAGAGACCCAGTACTTC. Translated: CASSVGGQQETQYF.

The chain is built from TRBV5-6 and TRBJ1-6; D perhaps matches TRBD1 (6 bases). The germline V and J ends were trimmed by 2 bases and 6 bases, with 9 bases remaining between them. This CDR3 region has 14 residues. The germline CDR1 and CDR2 sequences are SGHDT and YYEEEE. The CDR3 region has the DNA TGTGCCAGCAGCTTAAACAGGGTTAATTCACCCCTCCACTTT. Translation: CASSLNRVNSPLHF.

On this clone: Other nucleotide sequences from this sample produce the same CDR3. V gene TRBV9 combines with J gene TRBJ2-7, with a weak D call TRBD2 (6 bases). CDR3 length: 14 amino acids. Germline V CDR1 and CDR2: SGDLS, YYNGEE. V lost 0 bases and J 4 bases, leaving 11 bases between the germline ends. The CDR3 reads CASSVAGGDYEQYF. The CDR3 bases are TGTGCCAGCAGCGTAGCTGGAGGGGATTACGAGCAGTACTTC.

The chain couples TRBV19 to TRBJ1-5, with TRBD1 matching over 7 bases. The V gene end was trimmed by 7 bases and the J gene end by 5 bases; junction bases not matched to a gene: 8. The V gene's germline CDR1 is LNHDA and CDR2 SQIVND (reference sequence). The CDR3 is 14 residues long. The CDR3 nucleotides are TGTGCCAGTATGCGACAGGGATTATATCAGCCCCAGCATTTT. Amino acids: CASMRQGLYQPQHF. The full variable domain, in which reference TRBV19 and TRBJ1-5 provide the parts outside the CDR3, is DGGITQSPKYLFRKEGQNVTLSCEQNLNHDAMYWYRQDPGQGLRLIYYSQIVNDFQKGDIAEGYSVSREKKESFPLTVTSAQKNPTAFYLCASMRQGLYQPQHFGDGTRLSIL.

The rearrangement links TRBV7-9 to TRBJ2-7; D gene ambiguous. The V and J ends lost 8 bases and 6 bases respectively, with 14 bases between them. The CDR3 is made up of 12 amino acids. Germline CDR1 reads SEHNR; CDR2 reads FQNEAQ (reference sequence). The CDR3 DNA is TGTGCCAGCGCCCACAATGGCGGCGAGCAGTACTTC. The encoded protein is CASAHNGGEQYF.

This clone was found a few times. The chain links TRBV6-5 to TRBJ2-3, with TRBD2 matching 7 bases. CDR1 and CDR2 (germline): MNHEY, SVGAGI. This CDR3 has 14 amino acids. J gave up 4 bases and V 6 bases, and 7 bases lay outside the gene matches. CDR3 in amino acids: CASRSGLGSDTQYF. The CDR3 region has the DNA TGTGCCAGCAGATCCGGACTAGGGTCAGATACGCAGTATTTT.

The V call is TRBV10-2, the J call TRBJ2-3, with TRBD2 identical over 9 bases. The length of the CDR3 is 13 residues. CDR1 and CDR2 from the germline V gene are WSHSY and SAAADI. Losses at the gene ends were 8 bases for V and 1 base for J; bases not matched to a gene: 1. The CDR3 is CASQRGGTDTQYF. The CDR3 DNA follows: TGCGCCAGCCAGCGGGGGGGCACAGATACGCAGTATTTT.

J is TRBJ2-5 and V is TRBV5-8; 10 bases fit TRBD1. Germline trimming cut 1 base from V and 5 bases from J; bases unmatched to any gene: 5. The CDR3 is 15 residues long. CDR1 and CDR2 (germline): SGHTS, YDEGEE. The CDR3 DNA is TGTGCCAGCAGCTTGCCGGGACAGGGGATGGAGACCCAGTACTTC. Protein: CASSLPGQGMETQYF.

The rearrangement uses TRBV18 and TRBJ1-1; 9 nucleotides line up with TRBD1. CDR1 is KGHSH and CDR2 is LQKENI in the germline V gene. The CDR3 is made up of 12 amino acids. V lost 5 bases and J lost 12; bases outside the gene matches: 7. The CDR3 bases are TGTGCCAGCTCAGTCCGGGACAGGGAAACTTTCTTT. It yields the protein CASSVRDRETFF.

The chain uses TRBV10-3 and TRBJ2-5, with 9 bases fitting TRBD2. V was pared by 4 bases and J by 2 bases, with 8 bases of the junction left unmatched. The CDR3 runs to 16 residues. From germline, CDR1 is ENHRY and CDR2 SYGVKD. The CDR3 loop reads CAISAGTSNGQETQYF. In nucleotides, the CDR3 is TGTGCCATCAGTGCCGGGACTAGCAATGGGCAAGAGACCCAGTACTTC.

The J gene is TRBJ2-7, the V gene TRBV30; possibly TRBD1 for D (6 bases). Germline V gene lookup returns CDR1 GTSNPN and CDR2 SVGIG (reference sequence). With 4 bases removed from V and 4 bases from J, the gap between germline ends came to 11 bases. CDR3 length: 12 residues. CDR3 region: CAWKQGGYEQYF. The CDR3 DNA reads as TGTGCCTGGAAACAGGGCGGTTACGAGCAGTACTTC.

The chain combines TRBV29-1 with TRBJ2-1, with D unresolved. The germline V gene encodes CDR1 SQVTM and CDR2 ANQGSEA. CDR3 length: 13 residues. The V and J ends lost 7 bases and 2 bases respectively, with 12 bases between them. The CDR3 is CSADGHPYNEQFF. DNA for the CDR3: TGCAGCGCCGACGGTCATCCCTACAATGAGCAGTTCTTC.

The V and J genes are TRBV5-1 and TRBJ2-3; D remains ambiguous. Trimming pared 0 bases from V and 5 bases from J, leaving 13 bases between. Germline assignment: CDR1 SGHRS and CDR2 YFSETQ. The CDR3 sequence is 15 residues long. The CDR3 coding sequence is TGCGCCAGCAGCTTGGGGTCTCTGTGGGGAGATACGCAGTATTTT. The encoded protein is CASSLGSLWGDTQYF.

The chain recombines TRBV5-4 with TRBJ1-2; D gene uncertain. V was shortened by 2 bases and J by 4 bases, with 15 bases between the two germline ends. Per the germline V gene, CDR1 is SGHNT and CDR2 is YYREEE (reference sequence). CDR3 size: 15 residues. For the CDR3, the DNA is TGTGCCAGCAGCTTCGATCCCCCCCGGGGCTATGGCTACACCTTC. Encoded protein: CASSFDPPRGYGYTF.

The J gene is TRBJ1-3, the V gene TRBV19; D gene uncertain. The CDR3 extends over 14 amino acids. CDR1 is LNHDA, CDR2 SQIVND, per germline (reference sequence). V lost 6 bases to trimming and J lost 10 bases, with 19 bases between them. CDR3 amino acids: CASRPDPRSKTIYF. In DNA form, the CDR3 reads TGTGCCAGTAGACCGGACCCTCGGTCAAAGACCATATATTTT.

This chain joins TRBV11-2 and TRBJ1-6; 8 nucleotides line up with TRBD1. Trimming cost V 1 base and J 7 bases; bases outside gene matches: 6. Germline V CDR1 and CDR2: SGHAT, FQNNGV. CDR3 length equals 16 residues. In DNA form, the CDR3 reads TGTGCCAGCAGCTTAGGAGCCCAGGGGGCGAATTCACCCCTCCACTTT. Residues: CASSLGAQGANSPLHF. Together with reference TRBV11-2 and TRBJ1-6, the CDR3 gives the full variable domain: EAGVAQSPRYKIIEKRQSVAFWCNPISGHATLYWYQQILGQGPKLLIQFQNNGVVDDSQLPKDRFSAERLKGVDSTLKIQPAKLEDSAVYLCASSLGAQGANSPLHFGNGTRLTVT.